This TCR beta chain was identified in a study of TIL therapy for anti-PD-1-resistant metastatic lung cancer. Study details: Patients had a median age of nearly 55 years (range 38-75). Study findings and constraints: TIL clonotype persistence in blood showed no apparent association with response.

The sample's time point: pre-treatment sample, taken before nivolumab and TIL therapy. Enrollment ran from October 2017 to early 2020. The immunoSEQ assay was v3. Sequencing depth was about 2 million read pairs for survey level, roughly 5-6 million for deep. Generated by immunoSEQ multiplex PCR, the TCRdb table keeps only in-frame clones and is missing some. The repertoire consists of 40,000 to 60,000 clones, with 65% to 80% occurring once and the leading ten covering around 4.8%. V lost 5 bases and J lost 9, with 8 bases in between. CDR3 size: 11 residues. From germline, CDR1 is MDHEN and CDR2 SYDVKM. As regards this clone: Its antigen is unidentified.

The chain is built from TRBV28 and TRBJ2-1; D is ambiguous. The sequence was collected from a woman aged 30-79 years with non-small cell lung cancer. This material consisted of blood, taken at baseline. The CDR3 DNA sequence: TGTGCCAGCAGTGAGGTCCGTGAGCAGTTCTTC. This sequence encodes CASSEVREQFF.